This T cell receptor (beta chain) was sequenced in a study of T cell responses to AZD1222 COVID-19 vaccine (dated by TCRdb to about 2021). Notes on the research overall: AZD1222 recipients with second doses at about 4 weeks or about 12 weeks were pooled, because spike-specific TCR depth and breadth did not differ between schedules. TCR sequencing was performed for fewer than 250 trial participants, of whom approximately 200 were given two doses of AZD1222 and around 25 were given two doses of MenACWY control vaccine. Enrollment into the trials was organized by age into subgroups of 18-55, 56-69 and 70-plus years, and those subgroups contained roughly 150, 30 and 60 TCR-sequenced participants, respectively.

With respect to this clone: Its antigen is not yet known. It has no much larger one-base neighbor in the sample; base qualities were not kept.

Interpreted using the paper, the time point label stands for: baseline before first vaccination. Vaccinee samples came from UK trials COV001 and COV002, including a single-blind randomized controlled phase 2/3 trial of AZD1222 (ChAdOx1 nCoV-19) in healthy adults. For TCRbeta chain sequencing, PBMC samples from trial participants were taken at day 0 and at day 28 after the second dose. The CDR3 regions of human TCRbeta chains were subjected to immunosequencing. Under the source paper's analysis protocol: Repertoire TCRs were matched against a reference library of SARS-CoV-2-specific TCRs generated with the MIRA antigen-specificity platform. Breadth was defined as the fraction of unique TCRs that were SARS-CoV-2-associated. Depth was defined as the fraction of total T cells that were SARS-CoV-2-associated. Using the MIRA data, each spike-specific TCR was mapped to the spike region that the TCR reacts to and placed in a CD4 or CD8 class. Log10-transformed breadth and depth values were compared by one-way ANOVA with Sidak's multiple comparisons tests. The immuneACCESS repertoire file appears here via TCRdb, limited to in-frame rearrangements. These files lack a portion of the clones; in checked studies, under half of the deficit traces to unresolved V genes, and the cause of the others is not known. V and J calls and clone size follow that table, whereas D and trimming were derived from the DNA. Recorded for this sample are more than 100,000 clones; around nine tenths of them occurred a single time. The biggest ten clones account for 1.5% to 2% of the sample.

There are 16 amino acids in the CDR3, from cysteine to phenylalanine inclusive. Solely the CDR3 DNA is kept, with 48 bases framed from the first base. Taken from the germline V gene (reference sequence), the CDR1 and CDR2 loops are WNHNN and SYGVQD. V loses 2 bases at its end and J loses 2 bases; junction bases beyond the gene matches: 8. Overall study results and their limits: The 56-69-year group was small, and its depth increase did not reach significance, likely because of low power. A significant rise in spike-specific TCR breadth and depth was observed after two AZD1222 doses relative to day 0 and relative to MenACWY recipients. Conclusions about previously exposed vaccinees are limited, since just five to seven AZD1222 recipients were seropositive for SARS-CoV-2 at baseline. Because no samples from the day 14 peak response were available, repertoires could be characterized only after the peak T cell response. CD4 TCRs associated with the vaccine covered the entire spike protein, and the dominant responses were in regions 160-218 and 743-854. Nearly half of unique spike-specific TCRs reportedly recognized epitopes outside regions mutated in the B.1.351 and B.1.1.7 variants. Most participants were white British and females outnumbered males, and the authors suggested that clonal diversity may have been underestimated.

Sequences were derived from peripheral blood, sampled on day 0 of AZD1222 vaccination. The chain joins TRBV10-1 to TRBJ2-7; TRBD2 agrees with 8 junctional bases. The sequence was collected from an adult in good health. The CDR3 region reads CASSEPVAGRTYEQYF. The DNA sequence follows: TGCGCCAGCAGTGAGCCTGTAGCGGGGAGAACCTACGAGCAGTACTTC.